The sequence of this T cell receptor (beta chain) was determined in a study of vaccination and CD4 T cells after COVID-19. Treatment: roughly nine-day PBMC culture with coronavirus spike peptide pools or control peptides (ViraFEST assay). Half the medium was exchanged for fresh IL-2 medium on days 3 and 7. Cultured CD4+ T cells had their DNA profiled by the Oncomine TCR Beta short-read assay. TCRdb reprocessed the PCR reads with MiXCR, giving one entry per CDR3 protein. The sample holds some 11,000 distinct CDR3 sequences, under 85% seen once. Germline V lookup: CDR1 MNHEY, CDR2 SVGEGT. The ends were cut back, 3 bases at V and 2 bases at J, with 5 bases in the middle. The CDR3 is made up of 12 amino acids. About this clonotype: Its cognate antigen is unknown.

The chain uses TRBV6-2 or TRBV6-3 and TRBJ2-7; D is unclear. This sequence originates from a human donor who had recovered from COVID-19. Sequences were obtained from CD4+ T cells from blood, cultured in vitro. Here the CDR3 reads CASSYTPYEQYF. The CDR3 nucleotides read TGTGCCAGCAGTTATACGCCCTACGAGCAGTACTTC.